Following are 26 T cell receptor beta chains from one sample sequenced in a study of response to subunit inactivated influenza vaccine. TCRdb re-analysed the RT-PCR reads in MiXCR, keeping a single row per CDR3 protein. The sample includes 500,000 to 600,000 distinct CDR3 sequences, around 13% of them seen just once. The material was PBMCs from blood, obtained 40 to 50 days after vaccination. Every receptor here comes from a man aged 45-65 years who received an inactivated influenza vaccine.

The table lists this clonotype with a few counts. The CDR3 nucleotides read TGTGCCAGCAGCCCCAGCGGGCAGGCAGATGGCTACACCTTC. This sequence encodes CASSPSGQADGYTF. The chain has TRBV9 and TRBJ1-2; D call uncertain. CDR3 length equals 14 residues. Germline CDR1 reads SGDLS; CDR2 reads YYNGEE. The ends were cut back, 4 bases at V and 6 bases at J, with 16 bases in the middle.

This clonotype was observed a handful of times. Sequence at one end of the junction differs from germline and may be a read error. This sequence joins TRBV20-1 and TRBJ2-1, with unresolved D. Germline V gives CDR1 DFQATT, CDR2 SNEGSKA (reference sequence). The CDR3 loop spans 11 amino acids. The chain's CDR3 is CSARDVPGVLF. As DNA, the CDR3 is TGCAGTGCTAGAGATGTACCCGGCGTCCTCTTC.

The chain links TRBV11-2 to TRBJ2-7, with TRBD1 matching over 9 bases. With V trimmed by 0 bases and J by 6 bases, 9 bases remained unmatched. The CDR3 spans 16 residues. Germline values: CDR1 SGHAT, CDR2 FQNNGV. The CDR3 sequence: CASSLDSGTGTLEQYF. CDR3 nucleotides: TGTGCCAGCAGCTTAGACTCCGGGACAGGGACTCTCGAGCAGTACTTC.

This clonotype has just a few counts. This sequence joins TRBV5-1 and TRBJ2-1, with 14 bases matching TRBD2. V trimming: 4 bases; J trimming: 0 bases; junction bases outside the gene matches: 6. Germline CDR1 SGHRS, CDR2 YFSETQ. The CDR3 covers 18 residues. This CDR3 reads CASSAGLAGGSSYNEQFF. In DNA, the CDR3 is TGCGCCAGCAGCGCCGGACTAGCGGGGGGAAGCTCCTACAATGAGCAGTTCTTC. The full variable domain, rest sourced from reference TRBV5-1 and TRBJ2-1, is KAGVTQTPRYLIKTRGQQVTLSCSPISGHRSVSWYQQTPGQGLQFLFEYFSETQRNKGNFPGRFSGRQFSNSRSEMNVSTLELGDSALYLCASSAGLAGGSSYNEQFFGPGTRLTVL.

The chain employs TRBV7-8 and TRBJ2-1; a weak D match, TRBD2 (5 bases). V was pared by 3 bases and J by 12 bases, with 12 bases between. CDR3 length: 12 amino acids. In germline, CDR1 is SGHVS, CDR2 FQNEAQ. The CDR3 region has the DNA TGTGCCAGCAGCTTTTACCGGGATTCGCAGTTCTTC. Protein: CASSFYRDSQFF.

The chain employs TRBV4-1 and TRBJ2-5; D remains ambiguous. Germline assignment: CDR1 MGHRA and CDR2 YSYEKL. The germline V and J ends were trimmed by 1 base and 2 bases, with 8 bases remaining between them. The CDR3 totals 14 residues. CDR3 DNA sequence: TGCGCCAGCAGCCAAGGAACAGAACAAGAGACCCAGTACTTC. Translating it yields CASSQGTEQETQYF.

The chain uses TRBV5-8 and TRBJ2-7, with D perhaps TRBD1 or TRBD2 (5 bases each). The V end was cut by 4 bases, the J end by 2 bases, with 16 bases between. Germline V gives CDR1 SGHTS, CDR2 YDEGEE. The CDR3 has 15 residues. CDR3 sequence (DNA): TGTGCCAGCAGCCGGGTGGGGGTCTTGGCCTACGAGCAGTACTTC. Translated: CASSRVGVLAYEQYF.

This clonotype was detected only once. V is TRBV5-1 and J is TRBJ2-1; a weak D match, TRBD2 (5 bases). The CDR3 has 12 residues. Germline values: CDR1 SGHRS, CDR2 YFSETQ. V was cut by 0 bases and J by 13 bases, with 11 bases left in between. CDR3 DNA: TGCGCCAGCAGCTTGGGCGGGCCTTTCCAGTTCTTC. This sequence encodes CASSLGGPFQFF.

J is TRBJ2-3 and V is TRBV12-3 or TRBV12-4, with 10 positions matching TRBD2. CDR3 length: 15 residues. V lost 5 bases, J lost 7 bases, and 9 bases stayed unmatched. In nucleotides, the CDR3 is TGTGCCAGCAGTCCTTCTAGCGGGGGTGGGTATACGCAGTATTTT. Residues: CASSPSSGGGYTQYF.

This clonotype was counted only a few times. The gene calls are TRBV7-2 and TRBJ1-1; no clear D. Germline V gene sequence: CDR1 SGHTA, CDR2 FQGNSA. V was pared by 5 bases and J by 3 bases, with 13 bases between. The CDR3 is 14 amino acids. The CDR3 nucleotides are TGTGCCAGCAGCCAATTGGGAGGAGACACTGAAGCTTTCTTT. Translated, it gives CASSQLGGDTEAFF. Full variable domain (missing parts from reference TRBV7-2 and TRBJ1-1): GAGVSQSPSNKVTEKGKDVELRCDPISGHTALYWYRQSLGQGLEFLIYFQGNSAPDKSGLPSDRFSAERTGGSVSTLTIQRTQQEDSAVYLCASSQLGGDTEAFFGQGTRLTVV.

The rearrangement links TRBV6-1 to TRBJ2-1; 9 positions agree with TRBD1. Germline-derived CDR1 and CDR2 are MNHNS and SASEGT. After removal of 4 bases from V and 11 bases from J, the junction contained 6 bases not matched to a gene. The CDR3 sequence is 13 residues long. The CDR3 is CASSAGQGYKQFF. CDR3 nucleotide sequence: TGTGCCAGCAGTGCGGGACAGGGATACAAGCAGTTCTTC.

This clonotype occurred many times. This sequence joins TRBV7-2 and TRBJ2-1, with a weak D call TRBD1 (5 bases). Trimming left V 1 base short and J 6 bases short, with 13 bases between. The CDR3 is 15 amino acids. Per the germline V gene, CDR1 is SGHTA and CDR2 is FQGNSA. The CDR3 protein is CASSLEGFSINEQFF. The CDR3 DNA follows: TGTGCCAGCAGCTTAGAGGGGTTCTCTATCAATGAGCAGTTCTTC.

V gene TRBV5-1 combines with J gene TRBJ2-1, with 7 bases lining up with TRBD1. CDR3 length: 15 amino acids. The trim removed 3 bases at V and 10 bases at J, leaving 13 bases unmatched. CDR1 and CDR2 from the germline V gene are SGHRS and YFSETQ. For the CDR3, the DNA is TGCGCCAGCAGCTCGACGGGACAGCCCCACAGGGAGCAGTTCTTC. It codes for CASSSTGQPHREQFF.

This chain uses TRBV29-1 with TRBJ1-1; D is unresolved. Between the trimmed V and J ends, which lost 3 bases and 1 base, there was a span of 3 bases. The CDR3 extends over 11 amino acids. Germline CDR1 SQVTM, CDR2 ANQGSEA. This CDR3 reads CSVDQNTEAFF. CDR3 coding DNA: TGCAGCGTTGATCAGAACACTGAAGCTTTCTTT.

This clonotype was observed a few times. V is TRBV7-2 and J is TRBJ2-1; 9 bases are a match to TRBD1. This CDR3 contains 16 residues. Germline lookup yields CDR1 SGHTA and CDR2 FQGNSA. V gave up 2 bases and J gave up 4 bases; unmatched junction bases: 6. CDR3: CASSLPHRGRYNEQFF. The CDR3 region has the DNA TGTGCCAGCAGCTTACCCCACAGGGGGCGGTACAATGAGCAGTTCTTC.

This rearrangement joins TRBV2 to TRBJ1-2; D possibly corresponds to TRBD1 (6 bases). This CDR3 comprises 14 residues. Per the germline V gene, CDR1 is SNHLY and CDR2 is FYNNEI. Trimming stripped 0 bases from V and 7 bases from J, with 12 bases between. The CDR3 spells CASSEAGGGLGYTF. CDR3 DNA: TGTGCCAGCAGTGAAGCGGGGGGGGGCCTTGGCTACACCTTC.

This clonotype has more than one count but fewer than ten. The chain is built from TRBV20-1 and TRBJ2-7, with 11 positions matching TRBD2. This CDR3 has 15 amino acids. CDR1 DFQATT and CDR2 SNEGSKA come from the germline V gene (reference sequence). The junction had 3 bases not matched to a gene; V was cut back by 2 bases and J by 0 bases. DNA of the CDR3: TGCAGTGCTAGACCCGGGACTAGCGGCTCCTACGAGCAGTACTTC. It translates to CSARPGTSGSYEQYF.

V usage is TRBV12-3 or TRBV12-4 and J usage is TRBJ2-7; D uncertain. V lost 7 bases and J lost 5, with 12 bases in between. This CDR3 spans 12 amino acids. CDR3 in amino acids: CASNETPDEQYF. DNA for the CDR3: TGTGCCAGCAATGAGACCCCTGACGAGCAGTACTTC.

The chain couples TRBV20-1 to TRBJ2-3; D gene unclear. Trimming removed 0 bases at V and 4 bases at J, with 5 bases between. Germline assignment: CDR1 DFQATT and CDR2 SNEGSKA (reference sequence). The CDR3 loop spans 12 amino acids. The CDR3 region is CSARDGPDTQYF. In DNA form, the CDR3 reads TGCAGTGCTAGAGATGGTCCAGATACGCAGTATTTT.

The rearrangement joins TRBV15 to TRBJ1-1; unclear D gene. The V gene's germline CDR1 is LNHNV and CDR2 YYDKDF (reference sequence). Trimming shortened V by 0 bases and J by 1 base, and 6 bases separated the two germline ends. The CDR3 is 14 amino acids. CDR3 sequence reads: CATSRDNKNTEAFF. As DNA, the CDR3 is TGTGCCACCAGCAGAGATAACAAGAACACTGAAGCTTTCTTT.

This clonotype showed up just a few times. The chain employs TRBV4-2 and TRBJ2-2; maybe TRBD1 (5 bases). Between the trimmed V and J ends, which lost 4 bases and 6 bases, there was a span of 18 bases. This CDR3 spans 16 amino acids. The V gene's germline CDR1 is LGHNA and CDR2 YNFKEQ. CDR3 amino acids: CASSLGPIKGAGELFF. CDR3 sequence (DNA): TGTGCCAGCAGCCTCGGTCCCATCAAAGGGGCCGGGGAGCTGTTTTTT.

V gene TRBV20-1 combines with J gene TRBJ1-4, with unresolved D. V was trimmed by 3 bases and J by 7 bases, leaving 18 bases between them. CDR3 length: 15 amino acids. Germline V gene data show CDR1 as DFQATT and CDR2 as SNEGSKA (reference sequence). The CDR3 protein is CSARDQRESGEKLFF. DNA for the CDR3: TGCAGTGCTAGGGACCAACGGGAGTCAGGTGAAAAACTGTTTTTT.

This clonotype was recorded many times. The chain employs TRBV5-1 and TRBJ2-7; D is tentatively TRBD1 or TRBD2 (5 bases each). The germline V gene encodes CDR1 SGHRS and CDR2 YFSETQ. CDR3 length: 13 amino acids. The V and J ends lost 3 bases and 4 bases respectively, with 11 bases between them. Here the CDR3 DNA reads TGCGCCAGCAGCTGGGACGGTTTATACGAGCAGTACTTC. Translated, it gives CASSWDGLYEQYF.

The chain joins TRBV7-9 to TRBJ2-5; no clear D gene. The germline V and J ends were trimmed by 5 bases and 1 base, with 11 bases remaining between them. The CDR3 sequence is 14 residues long. Germline assignment: CDR1 SEHNR and CDR2 FQNEAQ (reference sequence). The CDR3 coding sequence is TGTGCCAGCAGCCCGCCCAGCGCCCAAGAGACCCAGTACTTC. Translation: CASSPPSAQETQYF. Together with reference TRBV7-9 and TRBJ2-5, the CDR3 gives the full variable domain: DTGVSQNPRHKITKRGQNVTFRCDPISEHNRLYWYRQTLGQGPEFLTYFQNEAQLEKSRLLSDRFSAERPKGSFSTLEIQRTEQGDSAMYLCASSPPSAQETQYFGPGTRLLVL.

The J gene is TRBJ2-7, the V gene TRBV11-2; TRBD2 aligns across 8 bases. From germline, CDR1 is SGHAT and CDR2 FQNNGV. V lost 5 bases to trimming and J lost 2 bases; unmatched junction nucleotides: 2. There are 13 residues in the CDR3. CDR3 DNA sequence: TGTGCCAGCAGCCCCGGGGGGGCCTACGAGCAGTACTTC. Its translation is CASSPGGAYEQYF.

This clonotype was counted a few times. This chain uses TRBV12-3 or TRBV12-4 with TRBJ2-3, with a tentative D call TRBD1 (5 bases). The CDR3 loop spans 15 amino acids. V gave up 7 bases and J gave up 1 base, with 15 bases separating them. The DNA for the CDR3 is TGTGCCAGCAATTCAAGGGGCGGAGGCACAGATACGCAGTATTTT. Translating it yields CASNSRGGGTDTQYF.